This TCR beta chain was captured by sequencing in a study of shared clonotypes between healthy human individuals (dated by TCRdb to about 2020). The study in broad terms: The cohort included three men and a couple of women between 18 and 49 years of age. Libraries were prepared and TCR repertoires were sequenced by different laboratories using diverse techniques, in order to increase sequencing depth and limit assay-specific biases. Between about 0.8 and 9 billion PBMCs per donor were obtained by leukapheresis. The study deeply sequenced blood TCR repertoires of 5 or 6 healthy adults to estimate repertoire size and the extent of clonotype sharing between individuals. For each donor, CD4 naive and CD4 memory were each run on three plates, CD8 naive on two plates, and CD8 memory on one plate. Broader findings and caveats from the paper: Incomplete sequencing was indicated by rarefaction of sorted-subset datasets, despite the large sequencing depth. Sampling was limited to blood, and TCR repertoires in tissue likely differ from TCR repertoires in blood. Compared with non-shared clonotypes, clonotypes shared by all four sorted-subset donors had higher generation probabilities. Because the study included a small number of donors, the genetic and exposure-history diversity represented was limited. Sharing across several donors was observed for about 5% of naive CD4, under 4% of naive CD8, 2% to 2.5% of memory CD4, and around 0.4% of memory CD8 clonotypes. Pairwise subsampling led to the expectation that sequencing depth would affect the degree of clonotype sharing among donors. Naive subsets generally had larger estimated clonotype richness than memory subsets.

This clone was detected once. Its specific antigen is unknown. No much larger clone is present one base from it, and per-base qualities are unavailable. Using the deep immunoSEQ assay, TCR CDR3 regions were amplified from genomic DNA by multiplex PCR. For each cell subset, the extracted genomic DNA was distributed evenly across all wells of several immunoSEQ 96-well plates, and each plate served as one replicate. Each replicate PCR for sorted subsets received about 180 ng genomic DNA, equal to roughly 29,000 T cell genomes. The purified libraries were quantified using a Qubit 3.0 fluorometer, sized with a Bioanalyzer 2100, and then quantified again using the KAPA Library Quantification kit. Each immunoSEQ 96-well plate was sequenced on its own single-read 150-cycle Illumina NextSeq 550 flow cell. In the original analysis: Because the immunoSEQ output held only junctional sequences and lacked quality scores, the filtering could not match the filtering applied to full-length reads. Sequences were annotated with PyIR, a Python wrapper for IgBLAST v1.9, using IMGT germline references to assign V/J genes and CDR3. Reads were removed for weak V/J assignments (E-value above 1e-6), missing CDR3, stop codons, out-of-frame junctions, or ambiguous translated residues. V3J clonotypes were defined as sequences sharing an identical inferred V gene, J gene, and CDR3 amino acid sequence. To compute the percentage overlap between repertoires, the number of shared unique clonotypes was divided by the size of the smaller repertoire. Richness of each repertoire was evaluated using RTK rarefaction, the Chao1 estimator, and Recon v2.1 estimates of unobserved clonotypes. Generation probabilities were computed with OLGA for all TCRbeta clonotypes obtained by the gDNA method from a few donors. TCRdb re-hosts the immuneACCESS table, in-frame sequences only. Its copies lack some clones; in the studies checked, an unresolved V gene accounts for under half of them, and the cause for the rest is not known. V, J and clone size derive from that table, while D and trimming were established from the DNA sequence. A total of about 2 million clones appear in this sample, 85% to 95% of them only once. The leading ten clones occupy under 1.5% of the sample.

According to the germline V gene (reference sequence), CDR1 reads LNHDA and CDR2 reads SQIVND. The germline ends are 11 bases apart after V is trimmed by 2 bases and J by 3 bases. The CDR3, cysteine through phenylalanine, is 14 amino acids long. The CDR3 DNA has 42 bases and is translated from base 1. CD8 naive samples were CD45RO-negative cells positively selected for CCR7, giving a CD45RA+CCR7+ population that excluded TemRA cells. The donors were healthy, HIV-negative adults who had no recently reported acute infections or vaccinations. Only Caucasian adults living in Nashville, Tennessee, USA were represented among the donors. Blood was collected by leukapheresis, and PBMCs were isolated by Ficoll-Histopaque density gradient centrifugation and then cryopreserved in liquid nitrogen vapor phase. Analytical flow cytometry was used to check the purity and quantity of each magnetically sorted T cell population. Genomic DNA was isolated from each sorted fraction and quantified by UV absorbance on a Nanodrop 2000c.

Sequencing was carried out using naive CD8+ T cells sorted from blood. The sample's cell subset or site label, in plain terms: CD45RA+CCR7+. The chain employs TRBV19 and TRBJ2-7, with the identity of the D gene unclear. The TCR comes from a man aged 18-30 years in good health. The nucleotides read TGTGCCAGTAGTATAAAGGTGTGGTACTACGAGCAGTACTTC. This sequence encodes CASSIKVWYYEQYF.